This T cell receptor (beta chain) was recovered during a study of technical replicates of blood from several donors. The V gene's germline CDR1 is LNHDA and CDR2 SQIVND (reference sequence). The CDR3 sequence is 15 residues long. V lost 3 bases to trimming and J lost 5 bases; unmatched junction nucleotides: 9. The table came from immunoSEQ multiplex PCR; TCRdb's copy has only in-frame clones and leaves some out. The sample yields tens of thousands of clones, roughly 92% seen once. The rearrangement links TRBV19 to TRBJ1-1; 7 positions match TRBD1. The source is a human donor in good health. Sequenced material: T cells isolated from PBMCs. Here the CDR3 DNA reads TGTGCCAGTAGTATTCAGGGGGTCGTGGGGACTGAAGCTTTCTTT. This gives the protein CASSIQGVVGTEAFF.